Listed here are 28 T cell receptor beta chains from one sample, sequenced in a study of cytomegalovirus exposure and HLA in healthy donors. The PCR made use of 60 Vbeta and 13 Jbeta primers. This table comes from immunoSEQ multiplex PCR, and its TCRdb copy is limited to in-frame clones, with some not included. This table has 95,000 to 120,000 clones, over 65% appearing once. The sequencing sample was made of PBMCs. The receptor set was obtained from a woman in her forties in good health and CMV-seropositive.

The sample holds a few counts of this clone. The V gene is TRBV5-6, the J gene TRBJ2-2; a weak D match, TRBD2 (5 bases). CDR1 is SGHDT and CDR2 is YYEEEE in the germline V gene. Trimming removed 4 bases at V and 0 bases at J, with 13 bases between. This CDR3 contains 16 residues. CDR3 amino acids: CASSPGWDANTGELFF. DNA of the CDR3: TGTGCCAGCAGCCCGGGGTGGGATGCGAACACCGGGGAGCTGTTTTTT.

This chain uses TRBV7-3 with TRBJ2-2, with 11 bases matching TRBD2. J lost 2 bases, V lost 5 bases, and 1 base had no gene match. The germline gives CDR1 SGHTA, CDR2 FQGTGA. There are 15 residues in the CDR3. As DNA, the CDR3 is TGTGCCAGCAGCCTAGCGGGGGGCAACACCGGGGAGCTGTTTTTT. Residues: CASSLAGGNTGELFF.

V is TRBV6-1 and J is TRBJ2-1, with TRBD2 matching over 8 bases. The J segment lost 4 bases and the V segment lost 6 bases, leaving 5 bases of the junction unmatched. The CDR3 runs to 14 residues. From germline, CDR1 is MNHNS and CDR2 SASEGT. DNA of the CDR3: TGTGCCAGCAGGGGGCGGGGGGCTTACAATGAGCAGTTCTTC. It specifies CASRGRGAYNEQFF.

Concerning this clone itself: This sample also contains other DNA sequences that code for the same CDR3. The rearrangement links TRBV11-3 to TRBJ1-2, with D uncertain. CDR3 length: 14 amino acids. Trimming left V 5 bases short and J 0 bases short, with 10 bases between. Germline V gene data show CDR1 as SGHNT and CDR2 as YENEEA. The CDR3 nucleotides read TGTGCCAGCAGCCTCTCGAGTTCTAACTATGGCTACACCTTC. Amino acid sequence: CASSLSSSNYGYTF.

This clone has more than one count but fewer than ten. The chain joins TRBV4-1 to TRBJ2-1; 8 bases line up with TRBD2. Trimming at V came to 4 bases and at J to 8 bases, leaving 13 bases not matched to a gene. Germline lookup yields CDR1 MGHRA and CDR2 YSYEKL. CDR3 length: 16 residues. CDR3 loop: CASSRDPARGVDEQFF. The CDR3 DNA reads as TGCGCCAGCAGCCGAGATCCGGCGCGGGGGGTCGATGAGCAGTTCTTC.

This clone was found once. The V call is TRBV7-3, the J call TRBJ2-1; TRBD2 might be the D (6 bases). CDR3 length: 13 residues. Per germline, CDR1 SGHTA and CDR2 FQGTGA. Trimming left V 8 bases short and J 8 bases short, with 16 bases between. The CDR3 is CASYPTREDEQFF. CDR3 nucleotide sequence: TGTGCCAGCTACCCCACCAGGGAGGATGAGCAGTTCTTC.

This clone has just one count. The chain is built from TRBV6-1 and TRBJ1-5; the D gene is possibly TRBD1 (6 bases). CDR1 is MNHNS and CDR2 is SASEGT in the germline V gene. V was shortened by 4 bases and J by 4 bases, with 17 bases between the two germline ends. The CDR3 has 16 amino acids. The CDR3 region is CASSGGMGHSNQPQHF. CDR3 nucleotide sequence: TGTGCCAGCAGTGGGGGAATGGGACACTCTAATCAGCCCCAGCATTTT.

V and J are TRBV9 and TRBJ1-3; D remains unclear. The V end was cut by 4 bases, the J end by 3 bases, with 11 bases between. Germline loops: CDR1 SGDLS, CDR2 YYNGEE. This CDR3 spans 14 amino acids. The CDR3 sequence: CASSPGSGGNTIYF. The CDR3 region has the DNA TGTGCCAGCAGCCCGGGATCGGGTGGAAACACCATATATTTT.

The J gene is TRBJ2-7, the V gene TRBV7-6, with D possibly TRBD2 on 5 matching bases. The CDR3 covers 16 residues. The V gene lost 3 bases and the J gene lost 7 bases, with 22 bases spanning the gap. CDR1 SGHVS and CDR2 FNYEAQ come from the germline V gene. This CDR3 is CASSFVVGEYLAEQYF. As DNA, the CDR3 is TGTGCCAGCAGCTTTGTGGTGGGAGAGTACCTTGCGGAGCAGTACTTC.

The gene calls are TRBV11-2 and TRBJ2-2; D possibly corresponds to TRBD2 (7 bases). CDR1 is SGHAT and CDR2 is FQNNGV in the germline V gene. V dropped 0 bases and J dropped 0 bases, with 17 bases sitting between them. The CDR3 covers 19 residues. CDR3 sequence: CASSLDWRGRLANTGELFF. The CDR3 DNA reads TGTGCCAGCAGCTTAGACTGGCGGGGGCGATTAGCGAACACCGGGGAGCTGTTTTTT.

This clone was counted once. The J gene is TRBJ1-1, the V gene TRBV5-1; D might be TRBD1 (6 bases). CDR1 is SGHRS, CDR2 YFSETQ, per germline. V dropped 7 bases and J dropped 0 bases, with 10 bases sitting between them. The CDR3 extends over 13 amino acids. Here the CDR3 DNA reads TGCGCCAGCTCGGGGGGGCTGAACACTGAAGCTTTCTTT. Amino acid sequence: CASSGGLNTEAFF.

This chain connects TRBV6-1 to TRBJ2-3, with D possibly TRBD1 on 6 matching bases. Trimming shortened V by 5 bases and J by 2 bases, and 8 bases separated the two germline ends. The CDR3 runs to 13 residues. In germline, CDR1 is MNHNS, CDR2 SASEGT. As DNA, the CDR3 is TGTGCCAGCAGTAGGACAGTCACAGATACGCAGTATTTT. Its protein is CASSRTVTDTQYF.

There are a few counts of this clone. The chain couples TRBV7-9 to TRBJ1-3; TRBD1 is a possible D gene (5 bases). V dropped 1 base and J dropped 0 bases, with 10 bases sitting between them. The CDR3 length is 16 residues. Germline loops: CDR1 SEHNR, CDR2 FQNEAQ (reference sequence). The CDR3 DNA reads as TGTGCCAGCAGCTTAGGTAGGGGCCCCTCTGGAAACACCATATATTTT. It translates to CASSLGRGPSGNTIYF.

V usage is TRBV9 and J usage is TRBJ2-1; the D gene is possibly TRBD2 (7 bases). The CDR3 sequence is 15 residues long. Germline CDR1 is SGDLS and CDR2 is YYNGEE. V lost 1 base to trimming and J lost 7 bases, with 15 bases between them. As DNA, the CDR3 is TGTGCCAGCAGCGTAAGGTGGGGGGGCGTAAATGAGCAGTTCTTC. Translation gives CASSVRWGGVNEQFF.

Only a few counts were recorded for this clone. V gene TRBV5-4 combines with J gene TRBJ2-3; TRBD2 aligns across 13 bases. The length of the CDR3 is 16 residues. With V trimmed by 3 bases and J by 4 bases, 5 bases remained unmatched. CDR1 SGHNT and CDR2 YYREEE come from the germline V gene (reference sequence). CDR3 coding DNA: TGTGCCAGCAGCTCCGGACTAGCGGGAGTGGCAGATACGCAGTATTTT. It translates to CASSSGLAGVADTQYF.

The rearrangement joins TRBV11-2 to TRBJ2-1; D might be TRBD1 (8 bases). The germline V and J ends were trimmed by 5 bases and 8 bases, with 19 bases remaining between them. Germline CDR1 is SGHAT and CDR2 is FQNNGV. The CDR3 has 15 amino acids. CDR3: CASSLGQAGVDEQFF. The CDR3, as DNA: TGTGCCAGCAGCCTGGGACAGGCGGGGGTAGATGAGCAGTTCTTC.

The chain joins TRBV18 to TRBJ2-2, with TRBD2 as a possible D gene (5 bases). This CDR3 is 16 amino acids long. Trimming removed 6 bases from V and 0 bases from J, with 14 bases in between. CDR1 is KGHSH and CDR2 is LQKENI in the germline V gene. The CDR3 loop reads CASSWRLDANTGELFF. As DNA, the CDR3 is TGTGCCAGCTCTTGGAGGCTGGACGCGAACACCGGGGAGCTGTTTTTT.

The chain is built from TRBV5-6 and TRBJ1-6; TRBD1 agrees at 11 bases. V gave up 4 bases and J gave up 9 bases; unmatched junction bases: 6. CDR1 is SGHDT and CDR2 is YYEEEE in the germline V gene. The CDR3 is made up of 15 amino acids. This CDR3 reads CASSVDRGLTSPLHF. The CDR3, as DNA: TGTGCCAGCAGCGTGGACAGGGGGCTGACTTCACCCCTCCACTTT.

The chain is built from TRBV6-1 and TRBJ1-5; maybe TRBD1 (5 bases). The CDR3 is made up of 13 amino acids. Germline V gene lookup returns CDR1 MNHNS and CDR2 SASEGT. Trimming took 7 bases from V and 6 from J, leaving 13 bases between them. The CDR3 loop is CASKGREAQPQHF. The CDR3 bases are TGTGCCAGCAAGGGCAGGGAAGCTCAGCCCCAGCATTTT.

The V and J genes are TRBV18 and TRBJ2-7; 8 bases are shared with TRBD2. J was trimmed by 2 bases and V by 6 bases; bases with no gene match: 9. The CDR3 has 15 amino acids. Germline V gene lookup returns CDR1 KGHSH and CDR2 LQKENI. The CDR3 coding sequence is TGTGCCAGCTCTCTCGAGACTAGCGCAACCTACGAGCAGTACTTC. This sequence encodes CASSLETSATYEQYF.

The genes are TRBV18 and TRBJ2-5; no reliable D call. CDR3 size: 12 residues. Trimming took off 3 bases at V and 4 bases at J, with 6 bases between the two ends. Germline loops: CDR1 KGHSH, CDR2 LQKENI. CDR3 nucleotides: TGTGCCAGCTCACCCTCCGGAGAGACCCAGTACTTC. Translated, it gives CASSPSGETQYF.

This chain links TRBV7-3 with TRBJ2-7, with 9 bases lining up with TRBD2. J was trimmed by 6 bases and V by 2 bases; bases with no gene match: 5. CDR1 is SGHTA and CDR2 is FQGTGA in the germline V gene. The CDR3 contains 14 residues. CDR3 residues: CASSLGGGAREQYF. Written as DNA, the CDR3 is TGTGCCAGCAGCTTAGGCGGGGGGGCTCGCGAGCAGTACTTC.

This CDR3 reads CASSGALQETQYF. CDR3 bases: TGCGCCAGCAGCGGGGCGCTCCAAGAGACCCAGTACTTC. The genes are TRBV5-1 and TRBJ2-5; weak D call: TRBD1 (5 bases). Germline-derived CDR1 and CDR2 are SGHRS and YFSETQ. This CDR3 contains 13 residues. The germline V and J ends were trimmed by 4 bases and 1 base, with 8 bases remaining between them.

About this clone: A read error may produce the germline difference seen at one junction end. DNA for the CDR3: TGTTCCAGCAGCTTAGCGGCCCACGGGACTAGCTTCAACGAGCAGTACTTC. It is translated as CSSSLAAHGTSFNEQYF. The J gene is TRBJ2-7, the V gene TRBV7-9; 9 bases match TRBD2. The CDR3 is 17 amino acids. From germline, CDR1 is SEHNR and CDR2 FQNEAQ (reference sequence). The full variable domain, in which reference TRBV7-9 and TRBJ2-7 provide the parts outside the CDR3, is DTGVSQNPRHKITKRGQNVTFRCDPISEHNRLYWYRQTLGQGPEFLTYFQNEAQLEKSRLLSDRFSAERPKGSFSTLEIQRTEQGDSAMYLCSSSLAAHGTSFNEQYFGPGTRLTVT.

The genes are TRBV7-9 and TRBJ2-1; perhaps TRBD2 as D (5 bases). The CDR3 has 15 residues. V gave up 5 bases and J gave up 7 bases, with 18 bases separating them. CDR1 and CDR2 from the germline V gene are SEHNR and FQNEAQ (reference sequence). This chain's CDR3 is CASSDVLARANEQFF. CDR3 nucleotides: TGTGCCAGCAGCGACGTGCTAGCCCGGGCGAATGAGCAGTTCTTC.

This clone has a single count. The chain employs TRBV2 and TRBJ2-3; D may be TRBD1 (5 bases). Germline assignment: CDR1 SNHLY and CDR2 FYNNEI. Between the trimmed V and J ends, which lost 8 bases and 3 bases, there was a span of 9 bases. This CDR3 has 12 amino acids. Here the CDR3 DNA reads TGTGCCAGCGACCAGGGTACAGATACGCAGTATTTT. Its translation: CASDQGTDTQYF.

The chain uses TRBV14 and TRBJ2-2, with TRBD2 as a possible D gene (6 bases). The CDR3 is 16 residues long. V lost 4 bases and J 7 bases, leaving 19 bases between the germline ends. CDR1 and CDR2 from the germline V gene are SGHDN and FVKESK. CDR3 nucleotides: TGTGCCAGCAGCCCACCCCCTGCAGGGAGGTACGGGGAGCTGTTTTTT. Protein sequence: CASSPPPAGRYGELFF.

J is TRBJ2-3 and V is TRBV19, with 10 bases matching TRBD1. This CDR3 spans 17 amino acids. The germline CDR1 and CDR2 sequences are LNHDA and SQIVND (reference sequence). Germline trimming cut 2 bases from V and 3 bases from J; bases unmatched to any gene: 8. As DNA, the CDR3 is TGTGCCAGTAGTATAAGTCGGGGACAGGGGTTTACAGATACGCAGTATTTT. Translation gives CASSISRGQGFTDTQYF.